This T cell receptor beta chain came from a study of T cell changes during pregnancy in multiple sclerosis. Comment on this clone: At one end, the junction sequence differs from germline, possibly due to a read error.

Germline CDR1 reads LGHNT; CDR2 reads FRNRAP. This CDR3 contains 17 residues. Data came from immunoSEQ multiplex PCR; TCRdb stores just in-frame clones and leaves some out. The data show roughly 85,000 clones, roughly nine tenths seen once. This specimen was peripheral blood, taken in the first trimester of pregnancy. The source of this sequence is a female donor with multiple sclerosis, enrolled in a pregnancy study. This chain links TRBV12-5 with TRBJ2-1; 15 bases fit TRBD2. The CDR3 sequence: CASGLGLAGGSRNEQFF. The CDR3 region has the DNA TGTGCTAGTGGGTTGGGACTAGCGGGAGGATCTAGGAATGAGCAGTTCTTC.